These 4 T cell receptor beta chains were sequenced from one sample in a study of human T cells and chemical hapten exposure. Time point: pre-sensitization, week 0. Sample treatment: therapeutic diphenylcyclopropenone sensitization with weekly scalp DPC. From the RACE reads, TCRdb called clonotypes with MiXCR, one entry per CDR3 protein. The table lists about 40,000 distinct CDR3 sequences, 10% of them singletons. The sequences come from whole blood, collected in connection with sensitization to the hapten diphenylcyclopropenone (DPC). The source is a man aged 30 to 45 with alopecia areata. Some clones in this sample may be carry-over from other donors' samples.

The table lists this clonotype with a few counts. The chain couples TRBV18 to TRBJ1-1; D remains unclear. CDR1 KGHSH and CDR2 LQKENI come from the germline V gene. The ends were cut back, 1 base at V and 5 bases at J, with 11 bases in the middle. There are 14 residues in the CDR3. The CDR3 loop is CASSPRSGWTEAFF. The CDR3 DNA sequence: TGTGCCAGCTCACCACGGTCAGGATGGACTGAAGCTTTCTTT.

The chain is built from TRBV20-1 and TRBJ2-5, with TRBD2 identical over 8 bases. CDR1 and CDR2 from the germline V gene are DFQATT and SNEGSKA (reference sequence). This CDR3 spans 18 amino acids. The trim removed 2 bases at V and 3 bases at J, leaving 17 bases unmatched. In DNA form, the CDR3 reads TGCAGTGCTAGAACTGGCGTACGGGGACTAGGGATAGAAGAGACCCAGTACTTC. As protein: CSARTGVRGLGIEETQYF.

The V call is TRBV29-1, the J call TRBJ2-5; 7 bases are a match to TRBD1. V shed 8 bases, J shed 4 bases, and the junction held 4 bases outside the gene matches. CDR3 length: 11 amino acids. Germline loops: CDR1 SQVTM, CDR2 ANQGSEA. The CDR3 region is CSTRQGETQYF. The CDR3, as DNA: TGCAGCACCCGACAGGGAGAGACCCAGTACTTC.

The rearrangement joins TRBV3-1 to TRBJ2-3, with no clear D. V was shortened by 1 base and J by 6 bases, with 5 bases between the two germline ends. CDR1 is LGHDT and CDR2 is YNNKEL in the germline V gene (reference sequence). The CDR3 consists of 12 residues. Here the CDR3 DNA reads TGTGCCAGCAGCCAAGTCGGGGATACGCAGTATTTT. It codes for CASSQVGDTQYF.